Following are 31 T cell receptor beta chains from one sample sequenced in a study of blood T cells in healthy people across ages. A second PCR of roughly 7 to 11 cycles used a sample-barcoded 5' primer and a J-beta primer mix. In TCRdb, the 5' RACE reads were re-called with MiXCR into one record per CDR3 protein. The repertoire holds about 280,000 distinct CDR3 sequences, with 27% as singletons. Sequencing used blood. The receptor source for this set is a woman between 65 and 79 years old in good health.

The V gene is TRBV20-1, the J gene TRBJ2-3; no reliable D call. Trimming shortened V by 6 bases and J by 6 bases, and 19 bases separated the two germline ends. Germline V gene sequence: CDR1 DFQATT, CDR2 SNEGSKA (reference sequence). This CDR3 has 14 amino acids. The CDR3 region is CSATGPPNRDTQYF. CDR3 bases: TGCAGTGCGACCGGGCCACCTAATCGGGATACGCAGTATTTT.

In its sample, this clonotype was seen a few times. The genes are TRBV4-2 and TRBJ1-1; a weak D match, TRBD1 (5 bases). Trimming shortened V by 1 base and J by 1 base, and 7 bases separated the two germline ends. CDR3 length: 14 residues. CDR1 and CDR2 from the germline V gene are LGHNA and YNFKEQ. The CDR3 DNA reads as TGTGCCAGCAGCCAAGGGGGGAGGAACACTGAAGCTTTCTTT. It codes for CASSQGGRNTEAFF.

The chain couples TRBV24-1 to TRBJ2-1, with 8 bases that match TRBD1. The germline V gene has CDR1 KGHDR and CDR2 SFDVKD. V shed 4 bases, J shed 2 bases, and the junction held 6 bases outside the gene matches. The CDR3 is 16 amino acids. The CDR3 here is CATSDRGQGTYNEQFF. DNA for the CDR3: TGTGCCACCAGTGACCGTGGACAGGGAACCTACAATGAGCAGTTCTTC.

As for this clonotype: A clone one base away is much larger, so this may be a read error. The CDR3 DNA reads TGTGCCAGCAGCAACGGGGGAGGTAAAGAGCAGTACTTC. Residues: CASSNGGGKEQYF. The chain links TRBV7-9 to TRBJ2-7, with a weak D call TRBD2 (6 bases). Germline V gene data show CDR1 as SEHNR and CDR2 as FQNEAQ (reference sequence). The CDR3 is 13 residues long. V shed 5 bases and J shed 7 bases, with 15 bases lying between them.

The CDR3 loop reads CSARDPGGRDTDTQYF. CDR3 sequence (DNA): TGCAGTGCTAGAGATCCCGGCGGGAGAGACACAGATACGCAGTATTTT. This sequence joins TRBV20-1 and TRBJ2-3; 7 bases match TRBD2. V shed 0 bases and J 2 bases; nucleotides not matched to a gene: 8. In germline, CDR1 is DFQATT, CDR2 SNEGSKA (reference sequence). The CDR3 sequence is 16 residues long.

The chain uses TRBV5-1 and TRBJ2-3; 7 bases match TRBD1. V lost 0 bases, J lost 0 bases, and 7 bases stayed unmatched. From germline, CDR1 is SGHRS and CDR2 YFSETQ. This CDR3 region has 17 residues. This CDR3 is CASSLGGSRGSTDTQYF. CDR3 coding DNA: TGCGCCAGCAGCTTGGGGGGATCCAGGGGGAGCACAGATACGCAGTATTTT.

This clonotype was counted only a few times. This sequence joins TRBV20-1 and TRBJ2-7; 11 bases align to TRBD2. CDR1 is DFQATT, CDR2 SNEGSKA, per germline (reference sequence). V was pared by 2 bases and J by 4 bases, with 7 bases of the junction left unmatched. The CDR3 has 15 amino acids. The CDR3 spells CSARSSGGLTYEQYF. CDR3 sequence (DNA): TGCAGTGCTAGATCTAGCGGGGGGCTCACTTACGAGCAGTACTTC.

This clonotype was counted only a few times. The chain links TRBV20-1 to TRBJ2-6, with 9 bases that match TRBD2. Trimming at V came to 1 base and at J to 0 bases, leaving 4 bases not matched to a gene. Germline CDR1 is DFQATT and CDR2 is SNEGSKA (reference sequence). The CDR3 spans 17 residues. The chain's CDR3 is CSARVTSGYSGANVLTF. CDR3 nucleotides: TGCAGTGCTAGAGTTACTAGCGGGTACTCTGGGGCCAACGTCCTGACTTTC.

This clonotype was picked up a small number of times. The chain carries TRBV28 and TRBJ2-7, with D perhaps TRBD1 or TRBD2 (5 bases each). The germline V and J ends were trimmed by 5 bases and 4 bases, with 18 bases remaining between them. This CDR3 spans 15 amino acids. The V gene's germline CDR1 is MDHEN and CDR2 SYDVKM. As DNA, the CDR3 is TGTGCCAGCAGTGAAACCGGGACCTTAAGTTACGAGCAGTACTTC. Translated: CASSETGTLSYEQYF.

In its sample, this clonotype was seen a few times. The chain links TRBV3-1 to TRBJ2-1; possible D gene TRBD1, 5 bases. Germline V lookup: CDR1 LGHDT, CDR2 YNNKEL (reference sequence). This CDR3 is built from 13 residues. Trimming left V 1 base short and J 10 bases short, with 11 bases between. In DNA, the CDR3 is TGTGCCAGCAGCCAAGCCAGGGCAGGGGAGCAGTTCTTC. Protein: CASSQARAGEQFF.

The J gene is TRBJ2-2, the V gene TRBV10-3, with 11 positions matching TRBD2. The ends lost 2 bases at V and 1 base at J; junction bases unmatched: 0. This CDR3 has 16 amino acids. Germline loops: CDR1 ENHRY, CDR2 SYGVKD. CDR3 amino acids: CAISETSGRNTGELFF. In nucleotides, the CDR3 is TGTGCCATCAGTGAGACTAGCGGGAGGAACACCGGGGAGCTGTTTTTT.

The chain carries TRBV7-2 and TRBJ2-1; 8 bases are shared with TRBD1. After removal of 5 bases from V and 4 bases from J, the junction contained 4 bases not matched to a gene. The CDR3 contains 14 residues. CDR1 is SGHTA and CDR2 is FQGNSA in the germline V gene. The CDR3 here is CASSAGQVYNEQFF. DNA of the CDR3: TGTGCCAGCAGCGCGGGACAGGTATACAATGAGCAGTTCTTC.

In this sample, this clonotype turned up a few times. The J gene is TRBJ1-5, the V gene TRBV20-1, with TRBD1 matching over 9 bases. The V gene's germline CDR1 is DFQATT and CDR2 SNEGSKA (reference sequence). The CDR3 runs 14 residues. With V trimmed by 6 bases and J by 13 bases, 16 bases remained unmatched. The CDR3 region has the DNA TGCAGTGCGACAAGACGGGACAGGGAAAGGCGGCAGCATTTT. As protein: CSATRRDRERRQHF.

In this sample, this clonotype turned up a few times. The CDR3 reads CASSLTGRVAFF. CDR3 nucleotide sequence: TGTGCCAGCAGTTTGACGGGACGGGTAGCTTTCTTT. The chain has TRBV12-3 or TRBV12-4 and TRBJ1-1; tentative D call: TRBD1 (5 bases). The CDR3 sequence is 12 residues long. The V end was cut by 3 bases, the J end by 10 bases, with 12 bases between.

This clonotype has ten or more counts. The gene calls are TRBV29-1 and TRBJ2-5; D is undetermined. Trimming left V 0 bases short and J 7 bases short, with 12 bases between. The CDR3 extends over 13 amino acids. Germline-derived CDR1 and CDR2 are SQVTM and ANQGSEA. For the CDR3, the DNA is TGCAGCGTTGAAGATGTCCTACCCCGGACCCAGTACTTC. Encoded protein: CSVEDVLPRTQYF.

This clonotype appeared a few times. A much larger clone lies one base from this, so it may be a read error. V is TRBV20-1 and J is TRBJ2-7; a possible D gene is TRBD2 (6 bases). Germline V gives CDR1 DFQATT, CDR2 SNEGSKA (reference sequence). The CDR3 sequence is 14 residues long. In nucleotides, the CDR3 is TGCAGTACTAGCCCCATGATACCCAGCTACGAGCAGTACTTC. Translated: CSTSPMIPSYEQYF.

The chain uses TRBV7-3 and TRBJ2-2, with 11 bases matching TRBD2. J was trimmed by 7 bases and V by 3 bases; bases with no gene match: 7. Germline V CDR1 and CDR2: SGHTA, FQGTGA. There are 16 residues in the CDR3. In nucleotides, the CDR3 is TGTGCCAGCAGCTTTCTTAGCGGGAGGGCCGGCGGGGAGCTGTTTTTT. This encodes CASSFLSGRAGGELFF.

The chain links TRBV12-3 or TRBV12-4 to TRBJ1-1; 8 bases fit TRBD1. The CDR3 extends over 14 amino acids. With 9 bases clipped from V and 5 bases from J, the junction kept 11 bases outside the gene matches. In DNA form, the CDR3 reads TGTGCCAGTACCCAGGGGGCGGTTGGGACTGAAGCTTTCTTT. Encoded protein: CASTQGAVGTEAFF.

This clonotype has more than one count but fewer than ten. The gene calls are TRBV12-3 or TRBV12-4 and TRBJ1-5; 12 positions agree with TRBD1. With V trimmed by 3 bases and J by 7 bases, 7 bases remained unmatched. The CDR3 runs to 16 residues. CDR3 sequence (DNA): TGTGCCAGCAGTTTGGGACAGGGGGCGTTCGAGCAGCCCCAGCATTTT. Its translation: CASSLGQGAFEQPQHF.

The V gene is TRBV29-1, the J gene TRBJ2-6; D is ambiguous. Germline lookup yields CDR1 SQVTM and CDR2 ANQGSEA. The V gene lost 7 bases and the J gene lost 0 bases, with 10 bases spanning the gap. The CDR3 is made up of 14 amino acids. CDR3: CSALTDSGANVLTF. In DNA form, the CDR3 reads TGCAGCGCACTGACGGACTCTGGGGCCAACGTCCTGACTTTC. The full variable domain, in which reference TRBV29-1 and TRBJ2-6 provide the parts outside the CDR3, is SAVISQKPSRDICQRGTSLTIQCQVDSQVTMMFWYRQQPGQSLTLIATANQGSEATYESGFVIDKFPISRPNLTFSTLTVSNMSPEDSSIYLCSALTDSGANVLTFGAGSRLTVL.

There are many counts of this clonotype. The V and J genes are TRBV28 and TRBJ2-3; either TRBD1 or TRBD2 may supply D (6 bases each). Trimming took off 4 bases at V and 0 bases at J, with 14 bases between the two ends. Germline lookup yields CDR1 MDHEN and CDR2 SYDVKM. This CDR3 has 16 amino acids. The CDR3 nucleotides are TGTGCCAGCAGTTCCGAGAGGGGGACTAGCACAGATACGCAGTATTTT. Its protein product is CASSSERGTSTDTQYF.

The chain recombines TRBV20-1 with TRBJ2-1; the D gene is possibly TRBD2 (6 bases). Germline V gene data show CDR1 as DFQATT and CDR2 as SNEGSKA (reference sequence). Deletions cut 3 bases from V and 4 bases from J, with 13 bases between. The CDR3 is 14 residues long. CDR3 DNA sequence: TGCAGTGCTAGTAGGGACTTCAGTTACAATGAGCAGTTCTTC. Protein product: CSASRDFSYNEQFF.

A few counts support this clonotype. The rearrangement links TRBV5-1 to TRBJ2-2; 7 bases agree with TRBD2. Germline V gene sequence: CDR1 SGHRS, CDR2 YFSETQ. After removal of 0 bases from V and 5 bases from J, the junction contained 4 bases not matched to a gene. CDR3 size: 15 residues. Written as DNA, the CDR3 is TGCGCCAGCAGCTTGGCTAGCGGCCCTACCGGGGAGCTGTTTTTT. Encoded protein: CASSLASGPTGELFF.

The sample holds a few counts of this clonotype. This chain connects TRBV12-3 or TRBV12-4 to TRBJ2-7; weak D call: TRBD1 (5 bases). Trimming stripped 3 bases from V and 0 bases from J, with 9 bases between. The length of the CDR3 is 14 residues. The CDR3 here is CASSFQGSSYEQYF. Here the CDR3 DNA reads TGTGCCAGCAGTTTCCAGGGTAGCTCCTACGAGCAGTACTTC.

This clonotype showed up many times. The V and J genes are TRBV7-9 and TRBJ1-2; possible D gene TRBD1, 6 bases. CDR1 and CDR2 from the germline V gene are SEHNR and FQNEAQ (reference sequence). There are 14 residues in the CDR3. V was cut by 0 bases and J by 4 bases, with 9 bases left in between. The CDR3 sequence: CASSLAGGAYGYTF. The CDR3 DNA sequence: TGTGCCAGCAGCTTAGCAGGGGGGGCCTATGGCTACACCTTC.

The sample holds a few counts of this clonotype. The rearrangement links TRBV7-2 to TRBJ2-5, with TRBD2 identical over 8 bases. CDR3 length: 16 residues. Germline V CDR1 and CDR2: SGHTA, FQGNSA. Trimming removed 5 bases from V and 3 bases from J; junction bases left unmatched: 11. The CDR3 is CASSVSPGGPKETQYF. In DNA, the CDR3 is TGTGCCAGCAGCGTATCCCCGGGAGGGCCGAAAGAGACCCAGTACTTC.

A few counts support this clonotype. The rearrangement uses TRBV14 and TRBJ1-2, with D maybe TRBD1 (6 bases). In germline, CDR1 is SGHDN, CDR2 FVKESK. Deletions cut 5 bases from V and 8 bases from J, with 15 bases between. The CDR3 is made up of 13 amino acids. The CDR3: CASSFGGSQGYTF. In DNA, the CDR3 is TGTGCCAGCAGCTTCGGGGGCTCGCAGGGCTACACCTTC. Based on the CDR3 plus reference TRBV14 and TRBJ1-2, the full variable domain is EAGVTQFPSHSVIEKGQTVTLRCDPISGHDNLYWYRRVMGKEIKFLLHFVKESKQDESGMPNNRFLAERTGGTYSTLKVQPAELEDSGVYFCASSFGGSQGYTFGSGTRLTVV.

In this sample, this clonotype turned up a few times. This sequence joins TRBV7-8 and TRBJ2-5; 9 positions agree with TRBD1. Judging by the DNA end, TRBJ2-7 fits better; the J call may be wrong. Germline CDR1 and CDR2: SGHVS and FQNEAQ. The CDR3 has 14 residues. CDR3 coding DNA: TGTGCCAGCAGCAAGGGACAGGGTGGCTACGAGCAGTACTTC. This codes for CASSKGQGGYEQYF.

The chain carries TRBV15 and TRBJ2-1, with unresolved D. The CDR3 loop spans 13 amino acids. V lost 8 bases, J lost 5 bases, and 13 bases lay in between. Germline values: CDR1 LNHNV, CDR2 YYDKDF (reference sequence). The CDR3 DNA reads TGTGCCACCCGGCTAACTAATAACAATGAGCAGTTCTTC. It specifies CATRLTNNNEQFF.

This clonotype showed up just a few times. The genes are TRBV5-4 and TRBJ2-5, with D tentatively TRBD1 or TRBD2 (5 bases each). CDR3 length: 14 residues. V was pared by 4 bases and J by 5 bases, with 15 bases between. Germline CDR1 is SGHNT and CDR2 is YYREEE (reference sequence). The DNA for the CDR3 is TGTGCCAGCAGCCGAGGGGATCAGCGGGAGACCCAGTACTTC. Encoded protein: CASSRGDQRETQYF.

The CDR3 coding sequence is TGTGCCAGCAGCGTCTTGGACAGAGCAGATACGCAGTATTTT. Amino acids: CASSVLDRADTQYF. The chain recombines TRBV9 with TRBJ2-3; perhaps TRBD1 as D (6 bases). The CDR3 spans 14 residues. CDR1 and CDR2 from the germline V gene are SGDLS and YYNGEE. The ends were cut back, 2 bases at V and 4 bases at J, with 11 bases in the middle.